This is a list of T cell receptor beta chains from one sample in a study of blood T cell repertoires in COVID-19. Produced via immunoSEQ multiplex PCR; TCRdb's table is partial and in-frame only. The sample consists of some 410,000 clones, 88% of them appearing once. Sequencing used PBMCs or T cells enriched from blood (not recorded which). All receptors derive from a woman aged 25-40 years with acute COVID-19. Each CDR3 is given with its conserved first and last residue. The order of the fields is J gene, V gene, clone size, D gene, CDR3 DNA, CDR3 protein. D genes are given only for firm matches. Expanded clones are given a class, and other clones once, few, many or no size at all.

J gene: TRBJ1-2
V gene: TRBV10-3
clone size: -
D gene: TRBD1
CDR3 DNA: TGTGCCATCAGCAAGAACACCGGGACAGGGGAAAATGGCTACACCTTC
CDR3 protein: CAISKNTGTGENGYTF

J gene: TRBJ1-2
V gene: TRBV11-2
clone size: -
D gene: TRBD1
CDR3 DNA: TGTGCCAGCAGCCTAAGGGGGCGCGACTATGGCTACACCTTC
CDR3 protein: CASSLRGRDYGYTF

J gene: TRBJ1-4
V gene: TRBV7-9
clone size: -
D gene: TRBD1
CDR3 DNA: TGTGCCAGCAGCTTATTCGGACAGGGCACTAATGAAAAACTGTTTTTT
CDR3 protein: CASSLFGQGTNEKLFF

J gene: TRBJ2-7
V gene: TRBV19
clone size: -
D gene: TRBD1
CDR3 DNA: TGTGCCAGTAGTAATGAGGGAAAGGGACAGGGGGTAGACTACGAGCAGTACTTC
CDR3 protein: CASSNEGKGQGVDYEQYF

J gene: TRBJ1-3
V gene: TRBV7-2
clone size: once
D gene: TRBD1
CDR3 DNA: TGTGCCAGCAGCTTAGGGGGACAGGGCTTGGGAGGAAACACCATATATTTT
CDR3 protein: CASSLGGQGLGGNTIYF

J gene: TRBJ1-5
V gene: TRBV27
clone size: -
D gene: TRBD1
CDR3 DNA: TGTGCCAGCAGTGTCAGGGGGCTCAATCAGCCCCAGCATTTT
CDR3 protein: CASSVRGLNQPQHF

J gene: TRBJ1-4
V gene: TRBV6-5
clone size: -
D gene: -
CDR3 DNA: TGTGCCAGCAGTTACTCGAGTGGGGGCGTAGGGGAAAAACTGTTTTTT
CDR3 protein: CASSYSSGGVGEKLFF

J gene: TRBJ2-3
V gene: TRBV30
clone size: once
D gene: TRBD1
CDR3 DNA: TGTGCCTGGGGGACAGGGTCGGAAGATACGCAGTATTTT
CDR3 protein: CAWGTGSEDTQYF

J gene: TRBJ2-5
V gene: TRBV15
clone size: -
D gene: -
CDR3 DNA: TGTGCCACCAGCCAAATCAATCCCCGGAGGGAGACCCAGTACTTC
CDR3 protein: CATSQINPRRETQYF

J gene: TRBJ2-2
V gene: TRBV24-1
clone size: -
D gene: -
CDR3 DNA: TGTGCCACCCAAACTACAGGGAACCCCGGGGAGCTGTTTTTT
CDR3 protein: CATQTTGNPGELFF

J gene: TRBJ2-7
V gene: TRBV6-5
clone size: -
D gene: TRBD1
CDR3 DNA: TGTGCCAGCAAGAAACGGGACAGGGGCTACGAGCAGTACTTC
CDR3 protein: CASKKRDRGYEQYF

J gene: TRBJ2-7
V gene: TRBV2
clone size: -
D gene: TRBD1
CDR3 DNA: TGTGCCAGCAGGGTACGACAGGGATTAGCCTACGAGCAGTACTTC
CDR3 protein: CASRVRQGLAYEQYF

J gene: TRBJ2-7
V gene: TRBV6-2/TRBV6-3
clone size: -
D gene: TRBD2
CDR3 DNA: TGTGCCAGCGCTTACTTTCCCAGGACTAGCGGAGTTGAGCAGTACTTC
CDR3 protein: CASAYFPRTSGVEQYF

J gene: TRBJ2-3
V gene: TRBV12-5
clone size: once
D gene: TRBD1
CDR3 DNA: TGTGCTAGTGGTTTCGGACAGGGGAGGCAGTATTTT
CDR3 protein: CASGFGQGRQYF

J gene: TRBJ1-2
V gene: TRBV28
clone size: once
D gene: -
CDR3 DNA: TGTGCCACGGGGGAGGGGCCCATTTCGACCTATGGCTACACCTTC
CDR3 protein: CATGEGPISTYGYTF

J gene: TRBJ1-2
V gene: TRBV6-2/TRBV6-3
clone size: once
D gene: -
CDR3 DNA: TGTGCCAGCAGTACGAGTTCGGTTGGCTACACCTTC
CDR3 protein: CASSTSSVGYTF

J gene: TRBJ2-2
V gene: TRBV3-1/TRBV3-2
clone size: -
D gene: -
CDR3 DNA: TGTGCCAGCAGCCAGAGTCTTCACGGGGGGGAGCTGTTTTTT
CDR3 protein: CASSQSLHGGELFF

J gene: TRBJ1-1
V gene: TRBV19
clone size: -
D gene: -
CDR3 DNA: TGTGCCAGTAGCCAAGAGGGAGCGCACACTGAAGCTTTCTTT
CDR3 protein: CASSQEGAHTEAFF

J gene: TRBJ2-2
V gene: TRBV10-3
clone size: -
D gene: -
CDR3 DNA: TGTGCCATCAGTGAGTCTGGGGCCACGAACACCGGGGAGCTGTTTTTT
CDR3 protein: CAISESGATNTGELFF

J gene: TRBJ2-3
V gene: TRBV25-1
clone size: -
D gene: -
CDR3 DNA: TGTGCCAGCAGTCCAGGGGTAGGGACAGATACGCAGTATTTT
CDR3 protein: CASSPGVGTDTQYF

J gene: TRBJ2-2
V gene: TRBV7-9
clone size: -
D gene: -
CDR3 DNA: TGTGCCAGCAGCTTAGATCTCAGCCGGGGGGCCGCGGGCGGGGAGCTGTTTTTT
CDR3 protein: CASSLDLSRGAAGGELFF

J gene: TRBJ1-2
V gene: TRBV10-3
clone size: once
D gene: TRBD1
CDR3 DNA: TGTGCCATCAGTGATCCGGGACAGGGGGCCAGTGGCTACACCTTC
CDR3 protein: CAISDPGQGASGYTF

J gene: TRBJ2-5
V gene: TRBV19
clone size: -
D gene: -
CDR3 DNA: TGTGCCAGTACAGGGTCCACCCCTGGAAAGACCCAGTACTTC
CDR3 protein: CASTGSTPGKTQYF

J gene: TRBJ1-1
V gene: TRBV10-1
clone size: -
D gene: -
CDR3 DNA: TGCGCCAGCAGTGACCCGGGACACCCACTTGAAGCTTTCTTT
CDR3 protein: CASSDPGHPLEAFF

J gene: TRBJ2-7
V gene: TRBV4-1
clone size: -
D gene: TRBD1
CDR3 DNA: TGCGCCAGCAGCCAGGAGACAGGGGGCCCGTACGAGCAGTACTTC
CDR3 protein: CASSQETGGPYEQYF

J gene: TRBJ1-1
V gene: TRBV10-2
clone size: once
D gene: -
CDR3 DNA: TGCGCCAGCAGCGCGAAGAACACTGAAGCTTTCTTT
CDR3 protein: CASSAKNTEAFF

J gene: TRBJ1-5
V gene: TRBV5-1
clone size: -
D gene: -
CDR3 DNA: TGCGCCAGCAGCTCGACAGTGAGACAACGGGGGGCATACAATCAGCCCCAGCATTTT
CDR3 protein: CASSSTVRQRGAYNQPQHF

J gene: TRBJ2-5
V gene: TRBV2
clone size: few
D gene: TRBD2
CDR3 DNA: TGTGCCAGCAGTGAACAAGCGGGGGGAAAGGAGACCCAGTACTTC
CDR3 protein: CASSEQAGGKETQYF

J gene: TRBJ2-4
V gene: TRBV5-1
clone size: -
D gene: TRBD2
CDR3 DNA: TGCGCCAGCAGGATTAGCGGGGGGGCCGGAAACATTCAGTACTTC
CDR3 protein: CASRISGGAGNIQYF

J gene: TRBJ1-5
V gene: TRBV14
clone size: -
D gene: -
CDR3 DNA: TGTGCCAGCAGCCTAGGGGGGGGATCGCCCCAGCATTTT
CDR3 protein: CASSLGGGSPQHF

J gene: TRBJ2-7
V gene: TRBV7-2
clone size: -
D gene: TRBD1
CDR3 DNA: TGTGCCAGCAGCCCCGGGACAGAGTATTACGAGCAGTACTTC
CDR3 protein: CASSPGTEYYEQYF

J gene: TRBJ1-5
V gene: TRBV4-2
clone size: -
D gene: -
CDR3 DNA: TGTGCCAGCAGCCTCGGAAAGGGGGTTCAGCCCCAGCATTTT
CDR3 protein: CASSLGKGVQPQHF

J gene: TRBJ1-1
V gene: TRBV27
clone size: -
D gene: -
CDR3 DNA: TGTGCCAGCAGAGAAGGACAGTTGAACACTGAAGCTTTCTTT
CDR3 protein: CASREGQLNTEAFF

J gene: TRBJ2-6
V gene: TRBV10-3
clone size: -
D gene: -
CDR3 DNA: TGTGCCATCAGTCCCGCAGGTTCGGGGTCTGGGGCCAACGTCCTGACTTTC
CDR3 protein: CAISPAGSGSGANVLTF

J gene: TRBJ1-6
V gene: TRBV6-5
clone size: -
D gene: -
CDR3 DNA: TGTGCCAGCAGTCCTGGACAAGGGGTTTCACCCCTCCACTTT
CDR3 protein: CASSPGQGVSPLHF

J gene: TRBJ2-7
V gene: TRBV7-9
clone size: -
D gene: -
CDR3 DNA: TGTGCCAGCAGCCCGACAGGCTACGAGCAGTACTTC
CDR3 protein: CASSPTGYEQYF

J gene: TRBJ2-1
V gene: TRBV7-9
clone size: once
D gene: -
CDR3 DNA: TGTGCCAGCAGCCTACACCCGGGACAAGATGCGAAAGCGGGGAATGAGCAGTTCTTC
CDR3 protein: CASSLHPGQDAKAGNEQFF

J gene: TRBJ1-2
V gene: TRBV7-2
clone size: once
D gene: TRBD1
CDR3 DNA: TGTGCCAGCAGCTTAGAACAGGGGAACTATGGCTACACCTTC
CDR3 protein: CASSLEQGNYGYTF

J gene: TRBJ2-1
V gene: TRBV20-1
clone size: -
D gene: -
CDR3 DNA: TGCAGTGCTAGACTAGCGGAGCAGTTCTTC
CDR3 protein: CSARLAEQFF